These T cell receptor beta chains were read from a single sample in a study of shared clonotypes between healthy human individuals. Here immunoSEQ multiplex PCR was the method, and the copy in TCRdb shows in-frame clones only, minus some. In the table there are about 2,200,000 clones, about 93% of which are singletons. Source material: naive CD8+ T cells from PBMCs. The source is a man aged 18 to 30 in good health. Some clones in this sample may be carry-over from other donors' samples. Both conserved end residues are part of each CDR3. A D gene is named only where the DNA matches it firmly. Rows may omit the clone size; those that give it use once, few, many or a size class.

abundance	v_gene	j_gene	d_gene	CDR3aa	CDR3nt
-	TRBV27	TRBJ1-1	-	CASSKRVTNTEAFF	TGTGCCAGCAGTAAAAGGGTGACGAACACTGAAGCTTTCTTT
-	TRBV9	TRBJ1-4	-	CASSPSSGNEKLFF	TGTGCCAGCAGCCCGAGTTCGGGTAATGAAAAACTGTTTTTT
once	TRBV5-5	TRBJ1-5	TRBD1	CASSPGQGRDSNQPQHF	TGTGCCAGCAGCCCCGGACAGGGGAGGGATAGCAATCAGCCCCAGCATTTT
-	TRBV27	TRBJ2-1	-	CASQGLPPAGEQFF	TGTGCCAGCCAGGGACTCCCCCCCGCTGGGGAGCAGTTCTTC
-	TRBV27	TRBJ2-7	TRBD1	CASRFNSGQGTNEQYF	TGTGCCAGCAGATTTAACTCGGGACAGGGGACCAACGAGCAGTACTTC
once	TRBV5-1	TRBJ1-2	-	CASSLATGRGYTF	TGCGCCAGCAGCTTGGCCACAGGGCGCGGCTACACCTTC
once	TRBV7-6	TRBJ2-3	TRBD2	CASSLVPSGVTDTQYF	TGTGCCAGCAGCTTAGTTCCTAGCGGGGTGACAGATACGCAGTATTTT
-	TRBV6-5	TRBJ1-5	TRBD1	CASSSLDPGGLGPQHF	TGTGCCAGCAGTTCCCTCGACCCAGGGGGTCTGGGGCCCCAGCATTTT
-	TRBV7-2	TRBJ2-1	-	CASSPTPGAVWVEQFF	TGTGCCAGCAGCCCCACCCCGGGAGCGGTGTGGGTTGAGCAGTTCTTC
-	TRBV4-3	TRBJ2-3	-	CASSQVRAGTDTQYF	TGCGCCAGCAGCCAAGTGCGGGCGGGCACAGATACGCAGTATTTT
-	TRBV5-5	TRBJ2-7	-	CASSPSPPYEQYF	TGTGCCAGCAGCCCAAGCCCTCCCTACGAGCAGTACTTC
-	TRBV7-8	TRBJ2-6	TRBD1	CASSKDRSFLSGANVLTF	TGTGCCAGCAGCAAGGACAGGTCTTTCCTCTCTGGGGCCAACGTCCTGACTTTC